This TCR beta chain derives from a study of shared clonotypes between healthy human individuals. Study conclusions and caveats: Enrolling few donors narrowed the genetic and exposure-history diversity that was represented.

Germline V gene sequence: CDR1 MGHRA, CDR2 YSYEKL. Trimming cost V 4 bases and J 5 bases, with 15 bases left between them. The CDR3 runs to 14 residues. Notes on this clone: The antigen remains unidentified.

Ten immunoSEQ deep assay plates were used to sequence unsorted PBMC DNA. Sequenced by immunoSEQ multiplex PCR; TCRdb stores in-frame clones only, minus some. Counted here are about 490,000 clones, around 85% occurring once; the ten biggest clones make up about 13%. The source is a woman in her forties in good health. Some clones in this sample may be carry-over from other donors' samples. Sequenced: PBMCs. The chain uses TRBV4-1 and TRBJ2-7; unclear D gene. The CDR3 loop reads CASSLAFGWNEQYF. In DNA, the CDR3 is TGCGCCAGCAGCCTGGCGTTTGGGTGGAACGAGCAGTACTTC.